The present TCR beta chain was sequenced within a study of blood T cell repertoires in COVID-19. Overall study context: There were acute and convalescent COVID-19 samples, and they came from the United States, Italy and Spain. PBMCs, B-cell-depleted T cells, or T cells were the source of the cDNA or gDNA that made up the material.

In the source study's methods: Amplified reference gene primers provided the basis for estimating nucleated cell counts. The table came from immunoSEQ multiplex PCR; TCRdb's copy has only in-frame clones and leaves some out. V and J calls plus clone size are reproduced from that table; the DNA served to infer D and trimming. The repertoire holds about 42,000 clones, with around nine tenths as singletons. This CDR3 region has 15 residues. Germline V gives CDR1 SGHRS, CDR2 YFSETQ. V shed 3 bases and J 0 bases; nucleotides not matched to a gene: 2. This sequence joins TRBV5-1 and TRBJ2-2, with 7 bases lining up with TRBD2. Material: peripheral blood. This receptor was taken from a human donor in a cohort sampled during active COVID-19. This chain's CDR3 is CASSSGGTNTGELFF. CDR3 sequence (DNA): TGCGCCAGCAGCTCCGGGGGGACGAACACCGGGGAGCTGTTTTTT.